This TCR beta chain emerged from a study of cytomegalovirus exposure and HLA in healthy donors. The germline CDR1 and CDR2 sequences are SGHTS and YDEGEE. The CDR3 extends over 18 amino acids. V lost 1 base to trimming and J lost 0 bases; unmatched junction nucleotides: 12. The PCR ran on 60 Vbeta and 13 Jbeta primers. Only in-frame clones appear in the TCRdb table, and some are missing; sequencing was by immunoSEQ multiplex PCR. This table holds some 130,000 clones, about 70% found once. The rearrangement links TRBV5-8 to TRBJ2-5; 7 nucleotides align to TRBD1. The sequence was collected from a man aged 35 to 55 in good health and CMV-seronegative. The sample comprised PBMCs. In nucleotides, the CDR3 is TGTGCCAGCAGCTTGATGGGACAGAGTCTCGTGGACCAAGAGACCCAGTACTTC. Encoded protein: CASSLMGQSLVDQETQYF.